Here is one T cell receptor (beta chain) with its context. This entry is derived from a study of cytomegalovirus exposure and HLA in healthy donors. Primers included in the PCR were 60 Vbeta and 13 Jbeta primers. Here immunoSEQ multiplex PCR was the method, and the copy in TCRdb shows in-frame clones only, minus some. The sample holds 170,000 or so clones, roughly 80% seen once. Per germline, CDR1 SGHRS and CDR2 YFSETQ. This CDR3 is 17 amino acids long. V gave up 1 base and J gave up 2 bases; unmatched junction bases: 7. The V and J genes are TRBV5-1 and TRBJ1-2; 11 bases line up with TRBD1. The sample consisted of PBMCs. The receptor was derived from a man aged 30-40 years in good health and CMV-seropositive. The CDR3 sequence: CASSLLGQGDLNYGYTF. CDR3 DNA: TGCGCCAGCAGCTTGCTGGGACAGGGGGACCTGAACTATGGCTACACCTTC.